One and the same sample provided the 10 T cell receptor beta chains below, sequenced in a study of blood T cell repertoires in COVID-19. Only in-frame clones appear in the TCRdb table, and some are missing; sequencing was by immunoSEQ multiplex PCR. The table shows about 240,000 clones, with roughly four fifths occurring only once. Source material: peripheral blood. The source is a woman aged 80 or over with acute or convalescent COVID-19.

This chain joins TRBV7-9 and TRBJ2-7, with a weak D call TRBD1 (5 bases). Deletions cut 3 bases from V and 6 bases from J, with 15 bases between. In germline, CDR1 is SEHNR, CDR2 FQNEAQ (reference sequence). The CDR3 has 14 amino acids. CDR3 residues: CASSFASGRVEQYF. CDR3 in DNA: TGTGCCAGCAGCTTCGCATCGGGCAGGGTCGAGCAGTACTTC.

This chain joins TRBV5-4 and TRBJ1-2; maybe TRBD1 (6 bases). Per germline, CDR1 SGHNT and CDR2 YYREEE (reference sequence). This CDR3 has 16 residues. Trimming stripped 4 bases from V and 0 bases from J, with 16 bases between. CDR3: CASSPGGPTTNYGYTF. CDR3 nucleotides: TGTGCCAGCAGCCCGGGGGGCCCTACTACTAACTATGGCTACACCTTC.

The chain recombines TRBV9 with TRBJ2-2; maybe TRBD1 (5 bases). Deletions cut 0 bases from V and 1 base from J, with 7 bases between. Germline CDR1 is SGDLS and CDR2 is YYNGEE. The CDR3 contains 15 residues. The CDR3 here is CASSVGQGNTGELFF. The CDR3 DNA reads as TGTGCCAGCAGCGTAGGGCAGGGGAACACCGGGGAGCTGTTTTTT. The entire variable domain, with the rest obtained from reference TRBV9 and TRBJ2-2, is as follows: DSGVTQTPKHLITATGQRVTLRCSPRSGDLSVYWYQQSLDQGLQFLIQYYNGEERAKGNILERFSAQQFPDLHSELNLSSLELGDSALYFCASSVGQGNTGELFFGEGSRLTVL.

This clone has just one count. The V and J genes are TRBV5-1 and TRBJ1-4, with D unclear. This CDR3 comprises 14 residues. Deletions cut 0 bases from V and 5 bases from J, with 8 bases between. Germline V gene lookup returns CDR1 SGHRS and CDR2 YFSETQ. In DNA form, the CDR3 reads TGCGCCAGCAGCTTGGGGGCAGGAAATGAAAAACTGTTTTTT. Translation gives CASSLGAGNEKLFF.

The V gene is TRBV29-1, the J gene TRBJ1-1; D is undetermined. The CDR3 loop spans 10 amino acids. Trimming removed 3 bases at V and 10 bases at J, with 9 bases between. The germline V gene has CDR1 SQVTM and CDR2 ANQGSEA. This CDR3 is CSVEAGRAFF. The CDR3 nucleotides are TGCAGCGTTGAGGCGGGGAGAGCTTTCTTT.

This chain connects TRBV20-1 to TRBJ2-5; D is unclear. Germline V gene sequence: CDR1 DFQATT, CDR2 SNEGSKA (reference sequence). This CDR3 has 11 residues. The V end was cut by 5 bases, the J end by 4 bases, with 8 bases between. CDR3 loop: CSAPPGETQYF. CDR3 in DNA: TGCAGTGCTCCCCCGGGAGAGACCCAGTACTTC.

The genes are TRBV14 and TRBJ1-1; TRBD1 is a possible D gene (6 bases). The ends were cut back, 8 bases at V and 2 bases at J, with 9 bases in the middle. CDR1 and CDR2 from the germline V gene are SGHDN and FVKESK. This CDR3 is 12 amino acids long. In nucleotides, the CDR3 is TGTGCCAGCGGGACACTAAACACTGAAGCTTTCTTT. Translating gives CASGTLNTEAFF.

Only one count was recorded for this clone. This rearrangement joins TRBV6-5 to TRBJ1-2; the match to TRBD1 covers 8 bases. This CDR3 has 14 residues. The germline CDR1 and CDR2 sequences are MNHEY and SVGAGI. After removal of 6 bases from V and 7 bases from J, the junction contained 10 bases not matched to a gene. CDR3 protein: CASSPGDRGGGYTF. DNA for the CDR3: TGTGCCAGCAGCCCCGGCGACAGGGGAGGTGGCTACACCTTC.

The chain has TRBV27 and TRBJ1-4; 7 positions match TRBD1. The V gene's germline CDR1 is MNHEY and CDR2 SMNVEV (reference sequence). The CDR3 spans 15 residues. V shed 6 bases, J shed 2 bases, and the junction held 6 bases outside the gene matches. The CDR3 spells CASRRRGLTNEKLFF. The CDR3 bases are TGTGCCAGCAGACGTAGGGGGCTCACTAATGAAAAACTGTTTTTT.

This chain's CDR3 is CASSSGLAGSRLTNEQYF. For the CDR3, the DNA is TGTGCCAGCAGCTCTGGGCTAGCGGGGTCCCGCCTAACCAACGAGCAGTACTTC. The rearrangement links TRBV7-2 to TRBJ2-7; 9 bases match TRBD2. J gave up 5 bases and V 4 bases, and 18 bases lay outside the gene matches. From germline, CDR1 is SGHTA and CDR2 FQGNSA. This CDR3 contains 18 residues.